Listed here are 27 T cell receptor beta chains from one sample, sequenced in a study of cytomegalovirus exposure and HLA in healthy donors. The PCR had 60 Vbeta and 13 Jbeta primers. Assay used: immunoSEQ multiplex PCR; TCRdb lists only in-frame clones, some missing. The table includes 150,000 to 200,000 clones, about three quarters detected once. Sequenced input: PBMCs. The receptors derive from a man between 18 and 35 years old in good health and CMV-seropositive.

The chain employs TRBV6-1 and TRBJ1-4; the D is unclear. The CDR3 spans 13 residues. Per germline, CDR1 MNHNS and CDR2 SASEGT. The V end lost 8 bases, the J end lost 4 bases, and 11 bases lay between the germline ends. CDR3 nucleotides: TGTGCCAGCTGGGCCAGCTTTAATGAAAAACTGTTTTTT. As protein: CASWASFNEKLFF.

This chain connects TRBV10-3 to TRBJ1-1; TRBD1 matches 7 bases. After removal of 0 bases from V and 1 base from J, the junction contained 5 bases not matched to a gene. The CDR3 extends over 16 amino acids. CDR1 is ENHRY, CDR2 SYGVKD, per germline. The CDR3, as DNA: TGTGCCATCAGTGAGTCGGGGGACAGCACGAACACTGAAGCTTTCTTT. As protein: CAISESGDSTNTEAFF.

This clone showed up just a few times. The chain is built from TRBV7-9 and TRBJ1-1; 7 nucleotides match TRBD1. J lost 0 bases, V lost 3 bases, and 7 bases had no gene match. CDR3 size: 16 residues. Per the germline V gene, CDR1 is SEHNR and CDR2 is FQNEAQ (reference sequence). The DNA for the CDR3 is TGTGCCAGCAGCTTCCGGGACAGCAATATGAACACTGAAGCTTTCTTT. Amino acids: CASSFRDSNMNTEAFF. Supplemented by reference TRBV7-9 and TRBJ1-1, the full variable domain reads DTGVSQNPRHKITKRGQNVTFRCDPISEHNRLYWYRQTLGQGPEFLTYFQNEAQLEKSRLLSDRFSAERPKGSFSTLEIQRTEQGDSAMYLCASSFRDSNMNTEAFFGQGTRLTVV.

This clone has just one count. J is TRBJ2-6 and V is TRBV9; 12 bases line up with TRBD1. CDR3 size: 19 residues. CDR1 and CDR2 (germline): SGDLS, YYNGEE. V lost 4 bases, J lost 3 bases, and 11 bases stayed unmatched. Written as DNA, the CDR3 is TGTGCCAGCAGCCCATCCCGGGGACAGGGGGCACTTGGGGCCAACGTCCTGACTTTC. As protein: CASSPSRGQGALGANVLTF.

The chain has TRBV4-1 and TRBJ1-5; D gene unclear. The ends were cut back, 1 base at V and 4 bases at J, with 8 bases in the middle. Germline V gives CDR1 MGHRA, CDR2 YSYEKL. The CDR3 is made up of 14 amino acids. The DNA of the CDR3 is TGCGCCAGCAGCCAAGCCCTCCTGAATCAGCCCCAGCATTTT. It specifies CASSQALLNQPQHF.

Comments on this clone: Other DNA sequences from this sample encode an identical CDR3 as well. J is TRBJ2-5 and V is TRBV19; 8 nucleotides match TRBD1. The CDR3 covers 15 residues. Trimming cost V 1 base and J 4 bases; bases outside gene matches: 5. Looked up from germline, CDR1 is LNHDA and CDR2 is SQIVND (reference sequence). CDR3 sequence (DNA): TGTGCCAGTAGTATAGCCCCCAGGGGGCGAGAGACCCAGTACTTC. Its translation: CASSIAPRGRETQYF.

The genes are TRBV27 and TRBJ1-2; TRBD1 agrees at 8 bases. V dropped 6 bases and J dropped 5; count of bases not matched to a gene: 8. The CDR3 is 14 residues long. In germline, CDR1 is MNHEY, CDR2 SMNVEV (reference sequence). The CDR3 DNA sequence: TGTGCCAGCAGCCCGGGACAGGAGGTGTATGGCTACACCTTC. Amino acid sequence: CASSPGQEVYGYTF.

The chain joins TRBV18 to TRBJ1-2; D is uncertain. V was pared by 2 bases and J by 2 bases, with 15 bases between. The germline CDR1 and CDR2 sequences are KGHSH and LQKENI. This CDR3 is built from 16 residues. The CDR3 region is CASSPAMGQRNYGYTF. In DNA form, the CDR3 reads TGTGCCAGCTCACCAGCAATGGGCCAACGAAACTATGGCTACACCTTC.

This chain connects TRBV5-1 to TRBJ2-1; the match to TRBD2 covers 9 bases. Looked up from germline, CDR1 is SGHRS and CDR2 is YFSETQ. V lost 3 bases and J lost 0; bases outside the gene matches: 10. This CDR3 is built from 18 residues. CDR3 in DNA: TGCGCCAGCAGCTCAGCGGGGGGAAGGAATAGCTCCTACAATGAGCAGTTCTTC. Translation gives CASSSAGGRNSSYNEQFF.

As for this clone: The junction does not match germline at one end; this may be a read error. This sequence joins TRBV15 and TRBJ1-2; D is ambiguous. The CDR3 has 15 amino acids. The germline V gene encodes CDR1 LNHNV and CDR2 YYDKDF (reference sequence). DNA of the CDR3: TGTGCCGCCAGCAGAGATCTGGGTTGGAGCTATGGCTACACCTTC. This sequence encodes CAASRDLGWSYGYTF. The full variable domain, its missing parts supplied by reference TRBV15 and TRBJ1-2, is DAMVIQNPRYQVTQFGKPVTLSCSQTLNHNVMYWYQQKSSQAPKLLFHYYDKDFNNEADTPDNFQSRRPNTSFCFLDIRSPGLGDTAMYLCAASRDLGWSYGYTFGSGTRLTVV.

V usage is TRBV5-6 and J usage is TRBJ1-1, with D unclear. Trimming took 1 base from V and 7 from J, leaving 17 bases between them. This CDR3 contains 15 residues. From germline, CDR1 is SGHDT and CDR2 YYEEEE. CDR3 nucleotide sequence: TGTGCCAGCAGCTTGAGATCTCTGAAAGTGAGTGAAGCTTTCTTT. It codes for CASSLRSLKVSEAFF.

This clone has more than one count but fewer than ten. The chain couples TRBV5-5 to TRBJ2-5; D ambiguous. The CDR3 spans 15 residues. Per the germline V gene, CDR1 is SGHKS and CDR2 is YYEKEE (reference sequence). Trimming pared 2 bases from V and 3 bases from J, leaving 14 bases between. This chain's CDR3 is CASSLELSQEETQYF. DNA of the CDR3: TGTGCCAGCAGCTTAGAACTCTCTCAAGAAGAGACCCAGTACTTC.

The chain uses TRBV19 and TRBJ1-1, with unresolved D. This CDR3 comprises 11 residues. Per germline, CDR1 LNHDA and CDR2 SQIVND (reference sequence). Deletions cut 10 bases from V and 1 base from J, with 7 bases between. CDR3 region: CATTRNTEAFF. The CDR3 DNA follows: TGTGCCACCACACGGAACACTGAAGCTTTCTTT. Full variable domain (rest looked up from reference TRBV19 and TRBJ1-1): DGGITQSPKYLFRKEGQNVTLSCEQNLNHDAMYWYRQDPGQGLRLIYYSQIVNDFQKGDIAEGYSVSREKKESFPLTVTSAQKNPTAFYLCATTRNTEAFFGQGTRLTVV.

The chain carries TRBV2 and TRBJ2-3; D is ambiguous. Germline V gene data show CDR1 as SNHLY and CDR2 as FYNNEI. The CDR3 has 14 amino acids. V dropped 4 bases and J dropped 5 bases, with 13 bases sitting between them. CDR3 amino acids: CASSVIQAQDTQYF. CDR3 in DNA: TGTGCCAGCAGTGTGATCCAGGCCCAAGATACGCAGTATTTT.

V is TRBV7-2 and J is TRBJ1-2; TRBD1 is a possible D gene (6 bases). Trimming cost V 2 bases and J 2 bases, with 12 bases left between them. The CDR3 extends over 15 amino acids. Germline assignment: CDR1 SGHTA and CDR2 FQGNSA. The CDR3 region has the DNA TGTGCCAGCAGCTTACGGACAGAGATAAACTATGGCTACACCTTC. Its protein product is CASSLRTEINYGYTF.

A few counts support this clone. The chain has TRBV30 and TRBJ1-1; D is undetermined. This CDR3 has 15 amino acids. V lost 2 bases and J lost 0, with 13 bases in between. The germline gives CDR1 GTSNPN, CDR2 SVGIG (reference sequence). The CDR3 nucleotides are TGTGCCTGGAGTAATGGGTTACAGCTGAACACTGAAGCTTTCTTT. As protein: CAWSNGLQLNTEAFF.

The CDR3 here is CASSLLGGQIYEQYV. CDR3 in DNA: TGTGCCAGCAGCCTTCTGGGGGGACAGATTTACGAGCAGTACGTC. This chain joins TRBV5-4 and TRBJ2-7; a possible D gene is TRBD1 (7 bases). The V gene's germline CDR1 is SGHNT and CDR2 YYREEE (reference sequence). CDR3 length: 15 residues. Between the trimmed V and J ends, which lost 4 bases and 4 bases, there was a span of 18 bases.

The chain links TRBV6-6 to TRBJ1-2; no clear D gene. This CDR3 is 13 amino acids long. CDR1 MNHNY and CDR2 SVGAGI come from the germline V gene (reference sequence). Trimming took 6 bases from V and 3 from J, leaving 11 bases between them. The CDR3 DNA reads TGTGCCAGCAGCCCTACTAGGGACTATGGCTACACCTTC. It yields the protein CASSPTRDYGYTF.

This clone was observed once. CDR3 in amino acids: CASSPRQGSDTQYF. CDR3 in DNA: TGTGCCAGCAGTCCCCGACAGGGATCAGATACGCAGTATTTT. The rearrangement links TRBV2 to TRBJ2-3; 7 bases are a match to TRBD1. With V trimmed by 5 bases and J by 4 bases, 6 bases remained unmatched. There are 14 residues in the CDR3. The germline gives CDR1 SNHLY, CDR2 FYNNEI.

The chain uses TRBV6-1 and TRBJ2-1; TRBD1 matches 9 bases. The CDR3 contains 15 residues. J gave up 8 bases and V 3 bases, and 8 bases lay outside the gene matches. Germline CDR1 reads MNHNS; CDR2 reads SASEGT. CDR3 residues: CASSEQDRGSDEQFF. In DNA form, the CDR3 reads TGTGCCAGCAGTGAGCAGGACAGGGGTTCGGATGAGCAGTTCTTC.

The genes are TRBV27 and TRBJ1-4; D gene uncertain. Germline V gene sequence: CDR1 MNHEY, CDR2 SMNVEV (reference sequence). The CDR3 extends over 14 amino acids. V lost 6 bases and J 8 bases, leaving 16 bases between the germline ends. The CDR3 nucleotides are TGTGCCAGCAGCACTAGAACGGGAGGGGAAAAACTGTTTTTT. Protein: CASSTRTGGEKLFF.

The chain uses TRBV9 and TRBJ1-1; 7 positions agree with TRBD1. The germline CDR1 and CDR2 sequences are SGDLS and YYNGEE. This CDR3 is 14 amino acids long. V was clipped by 3 bases and J by 3 bases; unmatched bases: 5. In DNA form, the CDR3 reads TGTGCCAGCAGCGGTAAGGACAGGTACACTGAAGCTTTCTTT. It codes for CASSGKDRYTEAFF.

The rearrangement links TRBV5-6 to TRBJ2-1; TRBD2 aligns across 11 bases. The V gene's germline CDR1 is SGHDT and CDR2 YYEEEE. V lost 3 bases and J lost 4; bases outside the gene matches: 12. The CDR3 loop spans 18 amino acids. CDR3 DNA sequence: TGTGCCAGCAGCTCAACTTCAATGGGACTAGCGGAATACAATGAGCAGTTCTTC. Encoded protein: CASSSTSMGLAEYNEQFF.

This chain uses TRBV7-9 with TRBJ2-3; TRBD2 matches 15 bases. Trimming removed 4 bases from V and 10 bases from J; junction bases left unmatched: 9. CDR1 is SEHNR and CDR2 is FQNEAQ in the germline V gene (reference sequence). The CDR3 is 16 residues long. In DNA form, the CDR3 reads TGTGCCAGCAGCTCCCAGGGACTAGCGGGAGGTGGTGCGCAGTATTTT. Its protein product is CASSSQGLAGGGAQYF.

The V call is TRBV6-1, the J call TRBJ2-2; D is unresolved. The CDR3 extends over 11 amino acids. Germline V gene sequence: CDR1 MNHNS, CDR2 SASEGT. The germline V and J ends were trimmed by 3 bases and 9 bases, with 5 bases remaining between them. The CDR3 nucleotides read TGTGCCAGCAGTGATCATTGGGAGCTGTTTTTT. Protein sequence: CASSDHWELFF.

V usage is TRBV7-2 and J usage is TRBJ1-2, with unresolved D. The CDR3 totals 13 residues. V lost 0 bases and J lost 8, with 10 bases in between. Per germline, CDR1 SGHTA and CDR2 FQGNSA. The CDR3 sequence is CASSLARETGYTF. CDR3 nucleotides: TGTGCCAGCAGCTTAGCGAGGGAAACGGGCTACACCTTC.

This clone has a single count. The chain uses TRBV9 and TRBJ2-3, with D possibly being TRBD1 (5 bases). Trimming took off 4 bases at V and 2 bases at J, with 11 bases between the two ends. The CDR3 is 14 amino acids. The germline CDR1 and CDR2 sequences are SGDLS and YYNGEE. The CDR3 loop reads CASSLRQSTDTQYF. CDR3 in DNA: TGTGCCAGCAGCCTAAGACAGTCCACAGATACGCAGTATTTT. Full variable domain (rest looked up from reference TRBV9 and TRBJ2-3): DSGVTQTPKHLITATGQRVTLRCSPRSGDLSVYWYQQSLDQGLQFLIQYYNGEERAKGNILERFSAQQFPDLHSELNLSSLELGDSALYFCASSLRQSTDTQYFGPGTRLTVL.